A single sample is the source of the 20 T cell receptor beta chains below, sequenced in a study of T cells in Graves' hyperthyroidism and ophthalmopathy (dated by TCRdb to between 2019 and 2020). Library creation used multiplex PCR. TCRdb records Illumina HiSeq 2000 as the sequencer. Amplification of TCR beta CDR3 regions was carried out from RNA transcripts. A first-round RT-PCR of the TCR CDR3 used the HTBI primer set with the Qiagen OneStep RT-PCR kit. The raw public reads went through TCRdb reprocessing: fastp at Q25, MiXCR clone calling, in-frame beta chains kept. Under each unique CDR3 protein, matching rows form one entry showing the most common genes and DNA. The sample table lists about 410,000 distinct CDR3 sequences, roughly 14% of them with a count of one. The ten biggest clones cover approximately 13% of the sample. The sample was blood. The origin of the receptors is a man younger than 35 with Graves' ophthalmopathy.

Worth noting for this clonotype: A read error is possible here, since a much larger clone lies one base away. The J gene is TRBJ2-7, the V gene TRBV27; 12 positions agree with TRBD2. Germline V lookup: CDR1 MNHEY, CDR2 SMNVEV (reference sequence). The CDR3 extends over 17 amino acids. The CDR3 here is CASLRGTSGPRLYEQHF. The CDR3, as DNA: TGTGCCAGCCTACGCGGGACTAGCGGGCCGCGCCTCTACGAGCAGCACTTC.

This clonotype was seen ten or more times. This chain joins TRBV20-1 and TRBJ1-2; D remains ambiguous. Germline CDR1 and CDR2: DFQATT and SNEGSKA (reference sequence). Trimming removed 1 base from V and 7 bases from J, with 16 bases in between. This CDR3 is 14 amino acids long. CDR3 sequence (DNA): TGCAGTGCTAGAGCGAATATCTGGGGTGGTGGCTACACCTTC. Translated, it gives CSARANIWGGGYTF.

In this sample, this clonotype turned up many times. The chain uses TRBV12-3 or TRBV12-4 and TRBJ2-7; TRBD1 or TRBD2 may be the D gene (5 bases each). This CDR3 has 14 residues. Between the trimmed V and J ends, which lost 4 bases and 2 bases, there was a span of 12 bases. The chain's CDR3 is CASSSRDQPYEQYF. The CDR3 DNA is TGTGCCAGCAGTTCTCGGGACCAACCCTACGAGCAGTACTTC.

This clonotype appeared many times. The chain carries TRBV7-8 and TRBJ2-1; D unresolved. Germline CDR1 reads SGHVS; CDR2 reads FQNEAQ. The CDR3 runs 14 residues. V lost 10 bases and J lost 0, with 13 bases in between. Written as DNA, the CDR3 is TGTGCCACTTCCCCTATGAGCTCCTACAATGAGCAGTTCTTC. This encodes CATSPMSSYNEQFF.

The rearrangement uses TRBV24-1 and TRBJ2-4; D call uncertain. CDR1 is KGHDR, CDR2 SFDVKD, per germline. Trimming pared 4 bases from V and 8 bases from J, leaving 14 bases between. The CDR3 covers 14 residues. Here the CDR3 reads CATSDPKDGDIQYF. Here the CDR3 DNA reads TGTGCCACCAGTGACCCCAAGGATGGGGACATTCAGTACTTC.

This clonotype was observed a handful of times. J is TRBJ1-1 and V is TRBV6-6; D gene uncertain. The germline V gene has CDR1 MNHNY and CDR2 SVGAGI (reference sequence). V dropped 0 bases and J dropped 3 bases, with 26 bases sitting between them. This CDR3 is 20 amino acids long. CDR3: CASSYSAARIGRERDTEAFF. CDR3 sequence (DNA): TGTGCCAGCAGTTACTCGGCGGCACGAATAGGGCGGGAGCGGGACACTGAAGCTTTCTTT.

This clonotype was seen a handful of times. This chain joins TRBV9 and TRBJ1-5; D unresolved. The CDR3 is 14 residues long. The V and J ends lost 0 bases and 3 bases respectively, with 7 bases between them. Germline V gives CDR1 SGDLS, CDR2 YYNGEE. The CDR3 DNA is TGTGCCAGCAGCGTAGAGGACGTCAATCAGCCCCAGCATTTT. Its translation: CASSVEDVNQPQHF. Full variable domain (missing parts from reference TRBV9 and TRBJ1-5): DSGVTQTPKHLITATGQRVTLRCSPRSGDLSVYWYQQSLDQGLQFLIQYYNGEERAKGNILERFSAQQFPDLHSELNLSSLELGDSALYFCASSVEDVNQPQHFGDGTRLSIL.

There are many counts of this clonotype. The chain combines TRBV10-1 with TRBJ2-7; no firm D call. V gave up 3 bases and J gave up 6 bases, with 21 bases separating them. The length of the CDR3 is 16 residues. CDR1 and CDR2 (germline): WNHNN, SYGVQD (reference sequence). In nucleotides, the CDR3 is TGCGCCAGCAGTGACCCCCGCGCAGGTCCAGTTGTCGAGCAGTACTTC. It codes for CASSDPRAGPVVEQYF.

The CDR3 loop reads CASSLVPSHYSNQPQHF. The CDR3 DNA reads TGTGCCAGCAGCTTAGTCCCATCACACTATAGCAATCAGCCCCAGCATTTT. V gene TRBV11-3 combines with J gene TRBJ1-5; D not certain. The CDR3 runs to 17 residues. V lost 1 base and J 0 bases, leaving 13 bases between the germline ends. The germline V gene encodes CDR1 SGHNT and CDR2 YENEEA.

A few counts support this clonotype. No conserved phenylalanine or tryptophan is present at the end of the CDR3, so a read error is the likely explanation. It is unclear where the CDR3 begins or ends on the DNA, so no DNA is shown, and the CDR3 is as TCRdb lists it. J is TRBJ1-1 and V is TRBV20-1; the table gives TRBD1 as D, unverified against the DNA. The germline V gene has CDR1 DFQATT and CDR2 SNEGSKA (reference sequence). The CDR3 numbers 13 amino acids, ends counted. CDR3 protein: CSAVDRGNTEAFL.

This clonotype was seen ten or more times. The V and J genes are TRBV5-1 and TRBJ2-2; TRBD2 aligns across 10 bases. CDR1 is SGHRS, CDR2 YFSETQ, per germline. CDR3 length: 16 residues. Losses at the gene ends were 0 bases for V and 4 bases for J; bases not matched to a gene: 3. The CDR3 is CASSLDVAGGTGELFF. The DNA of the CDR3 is TGCGCCAGCAGCTTGGATGTAGCGGGGGGCACCGGGGAGCTGTTTTTT.

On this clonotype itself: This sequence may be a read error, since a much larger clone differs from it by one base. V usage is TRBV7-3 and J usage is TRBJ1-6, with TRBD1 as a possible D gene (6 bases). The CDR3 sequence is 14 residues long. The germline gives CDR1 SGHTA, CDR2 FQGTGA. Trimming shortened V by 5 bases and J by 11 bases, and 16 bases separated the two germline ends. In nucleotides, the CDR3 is TGTGCCAGCAGCGTGACAGGACGAAATCCACCCCTCCACTTT. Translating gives CASSVTGRNPPLHF. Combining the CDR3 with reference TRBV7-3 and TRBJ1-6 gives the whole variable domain GAGVSQTPSNKVTEKGKYVELRCDPISGHTALYWYRQSLGQGPEFLIYFQGTGAADDSGLPNDRFFAVRPEGSVSTLKIQRTERGDSAVYLCASSVTGRNPPLHFGNGTRLTVT.

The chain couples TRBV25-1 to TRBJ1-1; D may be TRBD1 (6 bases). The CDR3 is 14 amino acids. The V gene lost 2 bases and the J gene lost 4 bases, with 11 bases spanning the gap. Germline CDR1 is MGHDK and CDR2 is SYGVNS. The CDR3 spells CASSEGGRSTEAFF. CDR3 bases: TGTGCCAGCAGTGAAGGGGGGCGCAGCACTGAAGCTTTCTTT.

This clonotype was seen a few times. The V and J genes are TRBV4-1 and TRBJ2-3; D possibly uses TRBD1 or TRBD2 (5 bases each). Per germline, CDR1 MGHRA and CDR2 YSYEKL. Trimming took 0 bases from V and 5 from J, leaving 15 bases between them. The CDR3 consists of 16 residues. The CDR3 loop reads CASSQDRGGIKDTQYF. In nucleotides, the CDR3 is TGCGCCAGCAGCCAAGATCGTGGGGGAATAAAAGATACGCAGTATTTT.

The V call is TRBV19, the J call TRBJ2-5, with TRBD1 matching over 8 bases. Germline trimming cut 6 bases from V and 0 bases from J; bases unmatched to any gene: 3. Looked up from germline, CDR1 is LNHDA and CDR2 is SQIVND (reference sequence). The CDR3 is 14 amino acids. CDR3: CASSRDRYQETQYF. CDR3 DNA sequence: TGTGCCAGTAGCCGGGACAGGTACCAAGAGACCCAGTACTTC.

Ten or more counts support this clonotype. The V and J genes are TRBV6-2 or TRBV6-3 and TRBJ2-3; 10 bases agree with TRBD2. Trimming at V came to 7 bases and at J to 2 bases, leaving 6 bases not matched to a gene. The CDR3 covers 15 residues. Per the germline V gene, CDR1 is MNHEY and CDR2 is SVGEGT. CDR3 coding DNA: TGTGCCAGCAAGATAGCGGGAGGAGCCACAGATACGCAGTATTTT. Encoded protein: CASKIAGGATDTQYF.

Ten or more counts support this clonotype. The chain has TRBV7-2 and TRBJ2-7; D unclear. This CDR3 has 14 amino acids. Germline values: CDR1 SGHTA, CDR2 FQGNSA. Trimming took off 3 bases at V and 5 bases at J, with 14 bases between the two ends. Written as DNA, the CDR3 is TGTGCCAGCAGCTTCCAGGCACCTTATGACGAGCAGTACTTC. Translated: CASSFQAPYDEQYF. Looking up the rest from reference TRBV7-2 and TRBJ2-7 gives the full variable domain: GAGVSQSPSNKVTEKGKDVELRCDPISGHTALYWYRQSLGQGLEFLIYFQGNSAPDKSGLPSDRFSAERTGGSVSTLTIQRTQQEDSAVYLCASSFQAPYDEQYFGPGTRLTVT.

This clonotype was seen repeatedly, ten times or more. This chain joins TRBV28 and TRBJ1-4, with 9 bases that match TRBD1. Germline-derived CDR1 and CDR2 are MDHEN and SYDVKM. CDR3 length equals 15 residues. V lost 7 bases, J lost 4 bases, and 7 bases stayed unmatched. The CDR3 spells CASKSPGQGNEKLFF. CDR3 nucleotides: TGTGCCAGCAAATCACCGGGACAGGGTAATGAAAAACTGTTTTTT.

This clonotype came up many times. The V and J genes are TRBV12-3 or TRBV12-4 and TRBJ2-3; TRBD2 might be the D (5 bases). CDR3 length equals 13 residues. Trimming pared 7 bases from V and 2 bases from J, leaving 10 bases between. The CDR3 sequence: CASIREPTDTQYF. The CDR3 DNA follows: TGTGCCAGCATACGGGAACCCACAGATACGCAGTATTTT.

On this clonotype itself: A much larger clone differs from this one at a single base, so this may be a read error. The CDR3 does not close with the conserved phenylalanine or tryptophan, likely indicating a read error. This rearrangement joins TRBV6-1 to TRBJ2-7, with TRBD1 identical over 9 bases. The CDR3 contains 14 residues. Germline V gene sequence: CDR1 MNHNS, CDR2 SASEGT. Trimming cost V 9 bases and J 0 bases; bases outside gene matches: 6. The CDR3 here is CASWDRALSYEQYL. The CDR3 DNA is TGTGCCAGTTGGGACAGGGCCCTCTCCTACGAGCAGTACCTC.